This paragraph covers one T cell receptor beta chain sequence. Its antigen remains unidentified. The CDR3 has 15 residues. Germline CDR1 reads LNHDA; CDR2 reads SQIVND (reference sequence). V shed 4 bases and J shed 0 bases, with 12 bases lying between them. The data belong to a study of cytomegalovirus exposure and HLA in healthy donors. Notes on the study in general: Roughly uniform sequencing depth across donors was assumed, possibly incorrectly. Looking again later, the authors saw that most CMV-associated TCR beta chains seemed HLA-restricted. Overall, about 160 TCR beta chains were annotated as cytomegalovirus-associated.

13 Jbeta primers and 60 Vbeta primers were used for the PCR. The repertoire was sequenced with immunoSEQ multiplex PCR; TCRdb's copy has only in-frame clones and lacks some. This table holds 60,000 to 85,000 clones, more than 60% found once. The chain employs TRBV19 and TRBJ1-1; no definite D call. The sequence was collected from a male donor in good health and CMV-seropositive. Material for sequencing was PBMCs. CDR3 nucleotide sequence: TGTGCCAGTAGTAGGTCCGGACTGTTGAACACTGAAGCTTTCTTT. Protein product: CASSRSGLLNTEAFF. Full variable domain (remainder filled in from reference TRBV19 and TRBJ1-1): DGGITQSPKYLFRKEGQNVTLSCEQNLNHDAMYWYRQDPGQGLRLIYYSQIVNDFQKGDIAEGYSVSREKKESFPLTVTSAQKNPTAFYLCASSRSGLLNTEAFFGQGTRLTVV.